This T cell receptor (beta chain) derives from a study of control samples from healthy donors and cancer patients. Assay used: immunoSEQ multiplex PCR; TCRdb lists only in-frame clones, some missing. In the table there are 89,000 or so clones, 87% of which are singletons. This clone was observed a single time. The CDR3 spans 11 residues. Germline V gene sequence: CDR1 DFQATT, CDR2 SNEGSKA (reference sequence). The J segment lost 6 bases and the V segment lost 6 bases, leaving 2 bases of the junction unmatched. Sequencing was done on a sample of blood. V and J are TRBV20-1 and TRBJ1-2, with 9 nucleotides matching TRBD1. This clonotype originated in a man aged 50-59 years in good health. The CDR3 DNA is TGCAGTGCGGGACAGGGTCATGGCTACACCTTC. Encoded protein: CSAGQGHGYTF.